This passage covers 15 T cell receptor beta chains from one sample sequenced in a study of T cells expressing NK-cell markers. TCRdb processed the 5' RACE reads again and assigns one entry to each CDR3 protein, with no DNA. The sample features about 550,000 distinct CDR3 sequences, with 3% to 4.5% in its top ten. Input material: blood T cells: a sorted CD56 or NKG2C T cell subset, CD4+ or CD8+ T cells, or bulk PBMC T cells (not recorded which). The receptors were sampled from a man between 18 and 35 years old in good health.

The V and J genes are TRBV10-3 and TRBJ2-3; the D call from TCRdb, TRBD2, cannot be confirmed without DNA. This CDR3 has 17 residues. Germline assignment: CDR1 ENHRY and CDR2 SYGVKD. This CDR3 reads CAISEYKTSDPWDTQYF.

V and J are TRBV6-5 and TRBJ2-3. Germline V gene lookup returns CDR1 MNHEY and CDR2 SVGAGI. The CDR3 consists of 14 residues. CDR3 in amino acids: CASSGTQSTDTQYF.

V usage is TRBV3-1 and J usage is TRBJ2-1. Germline CDR1 reads LGHDT; CDR2 reads YNNKEL (reference sequence). The CDR3 is 14 amino acids. The chain's CDR3 is CASSQSLTPNEQFF.

This chain connects TRBV11-2 to TRBJ1-6. This CDR3 region has 14 residues. Per germline, CDR1 SGHAT and CDR2 FQNNGV. The CDR3 protein is CASSLQWGNSPLHF.

CDR3 in amino acids: CAIREAAKNIQYF. This rearrangement joins TRBV28 to TRBJ2-4; with no DNA, the TCRdb D assignment of TRBD2 cannot be verified. Germline V gene lookup returns CDR1 MDHEN and CDR2 SYDVKM. The CDR3 is made up of 13 amino acids.

This sequence joins TRBV7-3 and TRBJ2-1; TCRdb proposes TRBD1, but this gene call is untestable without DNA. The CDR3 contains 14 residues. From germline, CDR1 is SGHTA and CDR2 FQGTGA. The CDR3 loop reads CASSSDRLYNEQFF.

The chain links TRBV28 to TRBJ2-1; TCRdb's D gene call, TRBD1, goes unchecked for lack of DNA. This CDR3 has 13 residues. Germline V lookup: CDR1 MDHEN, CDR2 SYDVKM. CDR3 sequence: CASTSLGVAEQFF.

This chain links TRBV9 with TRBJ2-2; the TCRdb call, TRBD1, lacks DNA for checking. This CDR3 has 17 amino acids. Germline V gene sequence: CDR1 SGDLS, CDR2 YYNGEE. The CDR3 is CASSVEPVTGVAGELFF.

This sequence joins TRBV12-3 or TRBV12-4 and TRBJ2-1; TCRdb returns TRBD1, unconfirmable since there is no DNA. CDR3 length: 16 amino acids. The CDR3 sequence is CASSSSWDSSYNEQFF.

The V gene is TRBV27, the J gene TRBJ2-1; TCRdb's D call, TRBD2, is unchecked because there is no DNA. Germline CDR1 reads MNHEY; CDR2 reads SMNVEV (reference sequence). The CDR3 loop spans 17 amino acids. CDR3 sequence: CASSQAIWRAVGYEQFF.

V and J are TRBV20-1 and TRBJ2-5; TCRdb calls TRBD2, which cannot be checked without DNA. Germline assignment: CDR1 DFQATT and CDR2 SNEGSKA (reference sequence). The CDR3 has 16 amino acids. The CDR3 reads CSARGGLAGGGETQYF.

The chain uses TRBV5-1 and TRBJ2-3; TCRdb indicates TRBD2, and absent DNA this call remains unverified. CDR1 is SGHRS and CDR2 is YFSETQ in the germline V gene. CDR3 length equals 17 residues. The CDR3 loop is CASSLIGLAGEADTQYF.

CDR3 amino acids: CASRSWDSEGYGYTF. The V call is TRBV4-2, the J call TRBJ1-2; TCRdb names TRBD1, which stays unverified in the absence of DNA. Looked up from germline, CDR1 is LGHNA and CDR2 is YNFKEQ. The CDR3 runs 15 residues.

The rearrangement uses TRBV24-1 and TRBJ1-1. Per the germline V gene, CDR1 is KGHDR and CDR2 is SFDVKD. The CDR3 length is 12 residues. CDR3 region: CATKIPNTEAFF.

The chain employs TRBV20-1 and TRBJ1-1. The CDR3 covers 15 residues. Germline CDR1 DFQATT, CDR2 SNEGSKA (reference sequence). CDR3: CSARGGGNLNTEAFF.